The sequence of this T cell receptor beta chain was determined in a study of shared clonotypes between healthy human individuals. Study information: Each donor contributed plates that comprised three CD4 naive, three CD4 memory, two CD8 naive and one CD8 memory. Study results and caveats: Generation of non-shared clonotypes was less probable than generation of clonotypes shared by all four donors.

Worth noting for this clone: No antigen is known for it.

The table came from immunoSEQ multiplex PCR; TCRdb's copy has only in-frame clones and leaves some out. Altogether about 1.5 million clones are present, 98% being singletons, with the ten largest covering about 0.4%. Every one of the donors was a Caucasian adult that lived in Nashville, Tennessee. Trimming removed 4 bases from V and 5 bases from J, with 18 bases in between. Looked up from germline, CDR1 is SGHDT and CDR2 is YYEEEE. This CDR3 contains 15 residues. The rearrangement joins TRBV5-6 to TRBJ1-1, with D hard to call. Source material: naive CD4+ T cells sorted from blood. Subset denoted: CD45RA+ positively selected. This receptor was taken from a young man in good health. CDR3 DNA: TGTGCCAGCAGCCCCTTCGGGCAGAGGAGGACTGAAGCTTTCTTT. Protein: CASSPFGQRRTEAFF.